The rows below give T cell receptor beta chains drawn from one sample of a study of early T cells in non-severe SARS-CoV-2 infection. TCRdb reanalysed the 5' RACE reads using MiXCR and keeps one entry per CDR3 protein. The sample holds 87,000 or so distinct CDR3 sequences, 9% to 15% seen once. Specimen: whole blood. Receptors originate from an adult who was a healthcare worker with PCR-confirmed SARS-CoV-2 infection or an uninfected control (not recorded which). The CDR3 runs from the conserved cysteine through the conserved F or W. D genes are given only for firm matches. Only part of the rows carry a size: once, few, many, or a class if the clone is expanded.

>13|TRBV20-1|TRBD1|many|TRBJ1-1
TGCAGTGCTCGGCAGGGGGTTAACACTGAAGCTTTCTTT
CSARQGVNTEAFF
>16|TRBV11-1|-|few|TRBJ2-3
TGTGCCAGCAGCTTAAGGCTGCGAGAAAGCACAGATACGCAGTATTTT
CASSLRLRESTDTQYF
>14|TRBV29-1|-|many|TRBJ1-1
TGCAGCGTTGAAGGACGGGACTACAACACTGAAGCTTTCTTT
CSVEGRDYNTEAFF
>14|TRBV5-4|-|-|TRBJ2-3
TGTGCCAGCAGCTCGACTGATAACGCCGATACGCAGTATTTT
CASSSTDNADTQYF
>14|TRBV20-1|-|few|TRBJ2-2
TGCAGTGCTCCAGGGCTGGCGAACACCGGGGAGCTGTTTTTT
CSAPGLANTGELFF
>15|TRBV5-6|TRBD1|-|TRBJ2-5
TGTGCCAGCAGCTTTCCTGACAGGGGGCTAGAGACCCAGTACTTC
CASSFPDRGLETQYF
>14|TRBV7-2|-|many|TRBJ2-1
TGTGCCAGCAGCTTAGAACGACAGTCTAATGAGCAGTTCTTC
CASSLERQSNEQFF
>14|TRBV11-2|-|few|TRBJ2-5
TGTGCCAGCAGCCTCCCCCCGGAATTTGGGACCCAGTACTTC
CASSLPPEFGTQYF
>17|TRBV6-2/TRBV6-3|TRBD2|many|TRBJ2-1
TGTGCCAGCAGTCGCAGACCCTTAGCGGGAACCTACAATGAGCAGTTCTTC
CASSRRPLAGTYNEQFF
>12|TRBV2|-|many|TRBJ1-1
TGTGCCAGCAGTGAAGCAGCAGTTGAAGCTTTCTTT
CASSEAAVEAFF
>11|TRBV5-6|-|few|TRBJ2-5
TGTGCCAGCAGCTTCGACGAGACCCAGTACTTC
CASSFDETQYF
>16|TRBV19|-|-|TRBJ1-5
TGTGCCAGTAGCACTCGGGGGGCGGCAGGCAATCAGCCCCAGCATTTT
CASSTRGAAGNQPQHF
>12|TRBV13|-|few|TRBJ2-5
TGTGCCAGCAGCTCCCGTGAGGGGACCCAGTACTTC
CASSSREGTQYF
>14|TRBV20-1|-|-|TRBJ1-5
TGCAGTGCTAGAGATCCGAGCAGCCATCAGCCCCAGCATTTT
CSARDPSSHQPQHF
>16|TRBV20-1|-|-|TRBJ2-1
TGCAGTGCCCGCGCCCCGCGGAGTAGCTCCTACAATGAGCAGTTCTTC
CSARAPRSSSYNEQFF
>15|TRBV10-3|TRBD1|-|TRBJ2-7
TGTGCCATCAGTGATAAGGGACAGGGACGCTACGAGCAGTACTTC
CAISDKGQGRYEQYF
>15|TRBV12-3/TRBV12-4|TRBD2|few|TRBJ2-1
TGTGCCAGCAGTCCCGGCCTAGCGGGAAGTCTTGAGCAGTTCTTC
CASSPGLAGSLEQFF
>13|TRBV7-9|-|many|TRBJ2-1
TGTGCCAGCAGCCCGACCCAGAACAATGAGCAGTTCTTC
CASSPTQNNEQFF
>16|TRBV3-1|-|few|TRBJ1-3
TGTGCCAGCAGCCGGGGTGCAGTAAGTTCTGGAAACACCATATATTTT
CASSRGAVSSGNTIYF
>15|TRBV9|TRBD2|-|TRBJ2-7
TGTGCCAGCAGCACAGCGGGAGGGCCGGTCTACGAGCAGTACTTC
CASSTAGGPVYEQYF
>17|TRBV4-2|TRBD2|-|TRBJ2-3
TGTGCCAGCAGCCAAGATCGAAGCGGGAGGGCGGCCGATACGCAGTATTTT
CASSQDRSGRAADTQYF
>13|TRBV29-1|-|many|TRBJ2-6
TGCAGCGTTGGAGCCTCTGGGGCCAACGTCCTGACTTTC
CSVGASGANVLTF
>16|TRBV20-1|-|few|TRBJ2-1
TGCAGTGCTAGAGGAATAGAACTAGACGGGGACCGTGAGCAGTTCTTC
CSARGIELDGDREQFF
>11|TRBV7-9|-|-|TRBJ2-3
TGTGCCAGCAGCTTAAGGGACCGCTGGTATTTT
CASSLRDRWYF
>12|TRBV10-2|-|few|TRBJ2-7
TGCGCCACCGGGGGGGACAGCTACGAGCAGTACTTC
CATGGDSYEQYF
>13|TRBV29-1|-|-|TRBJ2-1
TGCAGCGTTTGCCGGCAAGTCCACAATGAGCAGTTCTTC
CSVCRQVHNEQFF
>12|TRBV6-6|-|many|TRBJ1-1
TGTGCCAGCCAAGGGGGACCCACTGAAGCTTTCTTT
CASQGGPTEAFF
>13|TRBV10-3|-|few|TRBJ2-3
TGTGCCATCAGTGAGGGGGGGACAGATACGCAGTATTTT
CAISEGGTDTQYF
>15|TRBV6-5|TRBD1|-|TRBJ1-4
TGTGCCAGCAGTGATTTGACAGGGGGCAAGGAAAAACTGTTTTTT
CASSDLTGGKEKLFF
>16|TRBV24-1|-|many|TRBJ2-1
TGTGCCACCAGTGGGGCCCAGGGGATACCCTACAATGAGCAGTTCTTC
CATSGAQGIPYNEQFF
>13|TRBV5-1|-|few|TRBJ2-5
TGCGCCAGCAGCGACGGGACCCAAGAGACCCAGTACTTC
CASSDGTQETQYF
>13|TRBV7-2|-|-|TRBJ2-3
TGTGCCAGCAGCTTAGAACGGGAAGATACGCAGTATTTT
CASSLEREDTQYF
>15|TRBV7-6|-|-|TRBJ1-1
TGTGCCAGCAGCTTAGAGGGCAGCCAGAACACTGAAGCTTTCTTT
CASSLEGSQNTEAFF
>14|TRBV12-3/TRBV12-4|TRBD1|-|TRBJ1-4
TGTGCCAGCAGTTTGTTACAGGGGAAAGAAAAACTGTTTTTT
CASSLLQGKEKLFF
>13|TRBV5-1|TRBD1|many|TRBJ2-5
TGCGCCAGCACCGGACAGGTTGAAGAGACCCAGTACTTC
CASTGQVEETQYF
>14|TRBV12-3/TRBV12-4|TRBD1|few|TRBJ2-7
TGTGCCAGCAGACACCGGGACAGGGGCCCCGAGCAGTACTTC
CASRHRDRGPEQYF
>15|TRBV20-1|-|many|TRBJ2-5
TGCAGTGCTAGAGATTTCCGGGACTCGTCGGAGACCCAGTACTTC
CSARDFRDSSETQYF
>14|TRBV29-1|TRBD2|few|TRBJ2-3
TGCAGCGTTGCCGGGACTAGCGGATCAGATACGCAGTATTTT
CSVAGTSGSDTQYF
>17|TRBV4-1|-|many|TRBJ2-7
TGCGCCAGCAGCCAAGAGCCCTATGACGGATCAACCTACGAGCAGTACTTC
CASSQEPYDGSTYEQYF
>16|TRBV5-1|-|once|TRBJ2-2
TGCGCCAGCAGCTCTCCTCGCTTTGAGAACACCGGGGAGCTGTTTTTT
CASSSPRFENTGELFF
>14|TRBV29-1|TRBD1|few|TRBJ1-1
TGCAGCGTAGTATCAGGGGGCGCGGGGTATGAAGCTTTCTTT
CSVVSGGAGYEAFF
>16|TRBV4-1|-|few|TRBJ2-7
TGCGCCAGCAGCCAAGGATACCTCAGGGGAGTAAGGGAGCAGTACTTC
CASSQGYLRGVREQYF
>14|TRBV7-8|-|many|TRBJ1-1
TGTGCCAGCAGCTTAGGGTCCAGGGGCACTGAAGCTTTCTTT
CASSLGSRGTEAFF
>13|TRBV11-3|-|-|TRBJ2-2
TGTGCCAGCAGCTTAATCGATGGCGGGGAGCAGTTTTTT
CASSLIDGGEQFF
>15|TRBV6-6|TRBD1|few|TRBJ2-7
TGTGCCAGCAGCCCCAGGTCGACAGGGGGTCACGAGCAGTACTTC
CASSPRSTGGHEQYF
>15|TRBV19|-|few|TRBJ2-2
TGTGCCAGTAGTATAGGACAGACGAACACCGGGGAGCTGTTTTTT
CASSIGQTNTGELFF
>14|TRBV2|TRBD1|-|TRBJ1-2
TGTGCCAGCAGATCGGACAGGGGGCGCGGCGGCTACACCTTC
CASRSDRGRGGYTF
>15|TRBV6-6|TRBD1|few|TRBJ2-2
TGTGCCAGCAACCCAGAGGGGGCGCGCACCGGGGAGCTGTTTTTT
CASNPEGARTGELFF
>17|TRBV19|TRBD1|-|TRBJ2-6
TGTGCCAGTAGTATAACAGGGGGCACTGGTGGGGCCAACGTCCTGACTTTC
CASSITGGTGGANVLTF
>13|TRBV29-1|-|few|TRBJ2-6
TGCAGCGTTGCCGACCCTGGGGCCAACGTCCTGACTTTC
CSVADPGANVLTF
>16|TRBV11-2|-|-|TRBJ2-3
TGTGCCAGCACCCCCCTTCGGGGGCGGATCGGAGATACGCAGTATTTT
CASTPLRGRIGDTQYF
>14|TRBV7-3|-|-|TRBJ1-2
TGTGCCAGCAGCTCCCCGGGGATCGACTATGGCTACACCTTC
CASSSPGIDYGYTF
>13|TRBV4-3|-|many|TRBJ2-7
TGCGCCAGCAGCCAAACTCAGGGCTACGAGCAGTACTTC
CASSQTQGYEQYF
>12|TRBV7-9|-|-|TRBJ2-7
TGTGCCAGCAGCTTACTATCCGGGACTCGGTACTTC
CASSLLSGTRYF